Many counts were recorded for the clone carrying this T cell receptor beta chain. Its antigen is as yet unknown. This sample is drawn from a study of T cells in Graves' hyperthyroidism and ophthalmopathy. These patients, aged 18 to 65, had recently diagnosed hyperthyroidism lasting under 2 months. RNA transcripts were the template for amplifying TCR beta CDR3 regions. A first-round RT-PCR of the TCR CDR3 used the HTBI primer set. One entry per CDR3 protein, called by TCRdb with MiXCR from the multiplex PCR reads. The table records fewer than 300,000 distinct CDR3 sequences, over 12% of them present only once. Study conclusions and caveats: Ophthalmopathy was separated from stable hyperthyroidism by a 13 V-J model. Also found in blood were most expanded thyroid clonotypes above 0.001.

Germline V lookup: CDR1 LGHDT, CDR2 YNNKEL (reference sequence). The V gene lost 5 bases and the J gene lost 5 bases, with 15 bases spanning the gap. The CDR3 extends over 14 amino acids. The sequence came from a woman in her forties or fifties with Graves' hyperthyroidism that later progressed to Graves' ophthalmopathy. The chain couples TRBV3-1 to TRBJ1-1; no firm D call. The sample comprised blood. The CDR3 is CASSFLGPGTEAFF. The CDR3 region has the DNA TGTGCCAGCAGCTTCCTAGGGCCGGGGACTGAAGCTTTCTTT.